This T cell receptor beta chain appears in the sequencing data of a study of regulatory T cells in long-lasting Graves disease. Across the whole study: Newly diagnosed Graves' patients took antithyroid drugs under 3 months. Notes on the study in general: Graves' patients with persistent disease showed TCR diversity lower than patients newly diagnosed.

Sequencing libraries for TCR beta were prepared with iRepertoire HTBI primers and Arm-PCR of CDR3 regions. TCRdb re-analysed the multiplex PCR reads in MiXCR, keeping a single row per CDR3 protein. The data show some 220,000 distinct CDR3 sequences, roughly 19% seen once. CDR3 length: 14 amino acids. From germline, CDR1 is LNHDA and CDR2 SQIVND (reference sequence). The V end lost 7 bases, the J end lost 0 bases, and 12 bases lay between the germline ends. The time point denotes: newly diagnosed GD, antithyroid drugs for less than 3 months. The TCR library was made from RNA that had been extracted from PBMCs in TRIzol. The sample holds one count of this clonotype. What it binds is not known. These records were also assigned to another study, of T cells in Graves' hyperthyroidism and ophthalmopathy. That source adds: Orbital computed tomography, thyroid ultrasound, serum thyroxine and TRAb, and clinical symptoms together informed the diagnoses. In the first-round RT-PCR of the TCR CDR3, the HTBI primer set was used.

The V call is TRBV19, the J call TRBJ1-1; D not resolved. Sequencing was performed on peripheral blood mononuclear cells (PBMCs), taken at new diagnosis, from a patient treated with antithyroid drugs. The receptor comes from a woman in her 30s with Graves disease. CDR3 DNA sequence: TGTGCCAGTAAAGTGTTAGACCTGAACACTGAAGCTTTCTTT. Protein: CASKVLDLNTEAFF.